This T cell receptor beta chain was documented in a study of blood T cell repertoires in COVID-19 (dated by TCRdb to about 2020). With respect to the entire study: Samples covering the acute and convalescent phases of COVID-19 were provided by collaborators in the United States, Italy and Spain. Where HLA class I and class II types were available, the types were taken from metadata supplied by the sample provider, not from assay-based typing. Samples were obtained from the ongoing ImmuneRACE study (first 160 participants) and from some 1,200 subjects provided by 6 global collaborators. The dataset comprised deeply sampled blood TCRbeta repertoires from subjects exposed to, actively infected with, or recovered from COVID-19. Nearly every sample came with metadata listing a de-identified subject ID, COVID-19 status, age in years and sex. The repertoires were released in a freely available public database intended as a resource for research on the immune response to SARS-CoV-2. The prospective study material was composed of cDNA or gDNA derived from T cells, B-cell-depleted T cells, or PBMCs. Study-level results and caveats: The amount of clinical and demographic metadata varied by source and participant and was provided uncurated.

Whole blood was collected in K2EDTA tubes by collaborating institutions according to the institutions' own protocols. For TCRbeta analysis, collaborator samples were shipped as frozen whole blood, as isolated PBMCs, or as DNA extracted from either sample type. TCRbeta CDR3 regions were amplified from genomic DNA by means of the immunoSEQ Assay, a bias-controlled multiplex PCR. Per the authors' processing: The number of nucleated cells in each sample was estimated from the amplification of reference gene primers within the assay. To quantify the absolute abundance of each unique TCRbeta CDR3 rearrangement, sequence reads were collapsed and filtered. For each sample, productive Simpson clonality was calculated as the square root of Simpson's diversity index across productive rearrangements. Entries here come from immuneACCESS through TCRdb and include only in-frame sequences with V and J called. Some clones fail to appear in such tables; in the studies checked, an unresolved V gene covers under half of the shortfall, and the cause of the remainder is unknown. Clone size and V and J calls were adopted from that table, with D and trimming inferred from the DNA. In this sample the table shows roughly 48,000 clones, approximately 88% of which occur a single time. Roughly three fifths of the sample is held by the ten biggest clonotypes.

This clone appeared a single time. The clone's antigen remains unknown. Base-call qualities are not available, and no considerably larger clone is one nucleotide away. The CDR3 covers 16 residues, taking in both the cysteine and the phenylalanine. Solely the CDR3 DNA is kept, with 48 bases framed from the first base. Deletion took 7 bases off V and 1 base off J, with a span of 17 bases between the germline ends. From the germline V gene (reference sequence), CDR1 is SGHNT and CDR2 is YYREEE. The chain employs TRBV5-4 and TRBJ2-2; the D region possibly corresponds to TRBD1 (5 bases align). This clonotype was obtained from a man aged 70 or older with acute or convalescent COVID-19. Source material: peripheral blood. The bases read TGTGCCAGCCAGCTATTTACAGGCTTGAACACCGGGGAGCTGTTTTTT. This codes for CASQLFTGLNTGELFF.